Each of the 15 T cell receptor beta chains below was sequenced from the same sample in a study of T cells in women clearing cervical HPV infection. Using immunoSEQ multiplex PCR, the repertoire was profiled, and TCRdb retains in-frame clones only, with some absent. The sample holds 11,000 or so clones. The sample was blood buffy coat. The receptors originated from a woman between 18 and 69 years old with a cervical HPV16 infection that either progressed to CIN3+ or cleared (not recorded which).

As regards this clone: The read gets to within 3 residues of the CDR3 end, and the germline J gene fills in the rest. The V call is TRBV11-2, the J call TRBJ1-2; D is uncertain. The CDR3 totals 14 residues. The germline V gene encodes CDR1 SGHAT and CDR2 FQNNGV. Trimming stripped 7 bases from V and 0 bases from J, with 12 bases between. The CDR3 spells CASTASGTNYGYTF. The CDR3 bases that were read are TGTGCCAGCACCGCGTCAGGCACTAACTATGGC.

The CDR3 is CASSARGENTEAFF. The CDR3 DNA, read in part, is TGTGCCAGCAGTGCCCGAGGGGAGAACACTGAA. The rearrangement joins TRBV2 to TRBJ1-1, with TRBD1 as a possible D gene (5 bases). Read sequence stops 3 residues before the CDR3 end, and the germline J gene provides the missing end. The germline V and J ends were trimmed by 4 bases and 1 base, with 10 bases remaining between them. The CDR3 loop spans 14 amino acids. Germline loops: CDR1 SNHLY, CDR2 FYNNEI. Full variable domain (outside the CDR3, taken from reference TRBV2 and TRBJ1-1): EPEVTQTPSHQVTQMGQEVILRCVPISNHLYFYWYRQILGQKVEFLVSFYNNEISEKSEIFDDQFSVERPDGSNFTLKIRSTKLEDSAMYFCASSARGENTEAFFGQGTRLTVV.

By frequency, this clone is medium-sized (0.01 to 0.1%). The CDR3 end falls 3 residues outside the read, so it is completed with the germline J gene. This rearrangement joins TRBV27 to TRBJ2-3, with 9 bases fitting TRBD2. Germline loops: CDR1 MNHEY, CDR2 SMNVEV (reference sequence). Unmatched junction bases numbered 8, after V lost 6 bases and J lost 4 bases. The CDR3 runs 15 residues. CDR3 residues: CASSPGTSPADTQYF. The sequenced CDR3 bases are TGTGCCAGCAGCCCCGGGACTAGCCCCGCAGATACG.

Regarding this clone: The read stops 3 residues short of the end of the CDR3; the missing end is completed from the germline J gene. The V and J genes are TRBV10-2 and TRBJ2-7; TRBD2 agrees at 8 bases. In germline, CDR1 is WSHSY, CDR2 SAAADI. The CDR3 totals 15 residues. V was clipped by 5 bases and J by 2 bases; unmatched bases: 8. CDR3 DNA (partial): TGCGCCAGCAGTTACAGGTCTAGCGGGCCCTACGAG. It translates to CASSYRSSGPYE. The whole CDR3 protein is CASSYRSSGPYEQYF.

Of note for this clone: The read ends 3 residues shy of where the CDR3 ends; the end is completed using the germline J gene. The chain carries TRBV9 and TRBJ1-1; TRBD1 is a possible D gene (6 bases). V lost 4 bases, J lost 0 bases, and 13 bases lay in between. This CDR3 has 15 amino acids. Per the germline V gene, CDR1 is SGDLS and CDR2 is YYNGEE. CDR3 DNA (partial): TGTGCCAGCAGCATCCGGGACACACTGAACACTGAA. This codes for CASSIRDTLNTE. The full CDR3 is CASSIRDTLNTEAFF.

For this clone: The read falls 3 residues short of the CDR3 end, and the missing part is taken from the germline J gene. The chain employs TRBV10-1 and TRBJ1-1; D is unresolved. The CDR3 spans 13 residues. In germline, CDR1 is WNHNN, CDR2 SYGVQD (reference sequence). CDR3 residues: CASSESNGLTAFF. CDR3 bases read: TGCGCCAGCAGTGAGTCGAATGGGCTAACG.

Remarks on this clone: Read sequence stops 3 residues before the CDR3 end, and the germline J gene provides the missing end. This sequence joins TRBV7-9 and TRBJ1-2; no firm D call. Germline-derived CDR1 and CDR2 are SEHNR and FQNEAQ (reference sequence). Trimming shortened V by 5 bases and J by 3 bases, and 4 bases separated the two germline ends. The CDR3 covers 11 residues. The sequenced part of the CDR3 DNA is TGTGCCAGCAGCCATGACTATGGC. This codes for CASSHDYG. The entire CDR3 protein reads CASSHDYGYTF. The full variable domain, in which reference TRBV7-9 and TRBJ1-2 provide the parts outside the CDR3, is DTGVSQNPRHKITKRGQNVTFRCDPISEHNRLYWYRQTLGQGPEFLTYFQNEAQLEKSRLLSDRFSAERPKGSFSTLEIQRTEQGDSAMYLCASSHDYGYTFGSGTRLTVV.

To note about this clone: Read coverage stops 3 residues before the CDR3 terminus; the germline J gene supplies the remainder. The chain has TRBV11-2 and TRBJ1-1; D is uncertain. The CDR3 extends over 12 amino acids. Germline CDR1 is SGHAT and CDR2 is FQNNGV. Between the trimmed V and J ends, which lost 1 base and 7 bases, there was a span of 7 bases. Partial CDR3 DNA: TGTGCCAGCAGCTTAGGGGCAGGTGAA. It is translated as CASSLGAGE. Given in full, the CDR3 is CASSLGAGEAFF.

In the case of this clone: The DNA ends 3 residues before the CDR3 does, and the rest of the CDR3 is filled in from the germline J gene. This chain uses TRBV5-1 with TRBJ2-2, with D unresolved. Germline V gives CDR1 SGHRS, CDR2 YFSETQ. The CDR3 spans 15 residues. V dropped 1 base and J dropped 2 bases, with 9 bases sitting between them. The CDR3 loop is CASSLRVGNTGELFF. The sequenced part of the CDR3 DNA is TGCGCCAGCAGCTTGCGGGTTGGAAACACCGGGGAG.

The CDR3 sequence: CASSIQTGSTNTGELFF. Partial CDR3 DNA: TGTGCCAGCAGTATACAAACAGGTTCCACGAACACCGGGGAG. The chain carries TRBV28 and TRBJ2-2, with D maybe TRBD1 (5 bases). The read stops 3 residues short of the end of the CDR3; the missing end is completed from the germline J gene. V was trimmed by 5 bases and J by 0 bases, leaving 16 bases between them. The V gene's germline CDR1 is MDHEN and CDR2 SYDVKM. This CDR3 has 17 residues.

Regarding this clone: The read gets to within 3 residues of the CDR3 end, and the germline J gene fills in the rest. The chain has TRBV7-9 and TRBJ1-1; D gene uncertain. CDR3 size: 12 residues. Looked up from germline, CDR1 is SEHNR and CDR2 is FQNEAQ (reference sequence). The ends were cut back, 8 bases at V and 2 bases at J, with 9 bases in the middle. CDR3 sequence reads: CASERVNTEAFF. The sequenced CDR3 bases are TGTGCCAGCGAGAGGGTAAACACTGAA.

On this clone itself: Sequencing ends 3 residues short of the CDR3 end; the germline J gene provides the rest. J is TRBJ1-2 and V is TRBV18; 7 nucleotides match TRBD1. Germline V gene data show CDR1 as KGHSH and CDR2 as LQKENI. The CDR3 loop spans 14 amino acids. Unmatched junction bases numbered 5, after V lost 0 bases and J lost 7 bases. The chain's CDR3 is CASSPPGQFGGYTF. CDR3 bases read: TGTGCCAGCTCACCACCGGGACAGTTCGGTGGC. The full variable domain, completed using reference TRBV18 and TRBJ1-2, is NAGVMQNPRHLVRRRGQEARLRCSPMKGHSHVYWYRQLPEEGLKFMVYLQKENIIDESGMPKERFSAEFPKEGPSILRIQQVVRGDSAAYFCASSPPGQFGGYTFGSGTRLTVV.

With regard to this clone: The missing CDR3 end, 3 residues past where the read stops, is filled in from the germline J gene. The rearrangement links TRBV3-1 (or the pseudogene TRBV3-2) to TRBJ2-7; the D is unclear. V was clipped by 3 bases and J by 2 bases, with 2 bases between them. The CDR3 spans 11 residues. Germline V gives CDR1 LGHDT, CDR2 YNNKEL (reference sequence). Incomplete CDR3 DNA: TGTGCCAGCAGCCACACCTACGAG. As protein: CASSHTYE. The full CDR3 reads CASSHTYEQYF.

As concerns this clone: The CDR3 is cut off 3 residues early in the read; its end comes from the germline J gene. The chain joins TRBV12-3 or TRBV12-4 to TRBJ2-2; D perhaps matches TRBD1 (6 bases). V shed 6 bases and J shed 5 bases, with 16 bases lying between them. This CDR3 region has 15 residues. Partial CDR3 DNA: TGTGCCAGCAGCCCGTACGGGACAACAACCGGGGAG. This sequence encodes CASSPYGTTTGE. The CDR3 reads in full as CASSPYGTTTGELFF.

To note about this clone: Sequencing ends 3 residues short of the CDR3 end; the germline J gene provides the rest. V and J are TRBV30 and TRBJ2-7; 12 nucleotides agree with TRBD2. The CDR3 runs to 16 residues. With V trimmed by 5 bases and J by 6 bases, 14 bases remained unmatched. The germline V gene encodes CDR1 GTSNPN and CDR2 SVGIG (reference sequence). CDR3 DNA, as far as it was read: TGTGCCTGGGCAGCTAGCGGGGGGGCCCGGTCGGGCGAG. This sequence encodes CAWAASGGARSGE. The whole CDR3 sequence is CAWAASGGARSGEQYF.